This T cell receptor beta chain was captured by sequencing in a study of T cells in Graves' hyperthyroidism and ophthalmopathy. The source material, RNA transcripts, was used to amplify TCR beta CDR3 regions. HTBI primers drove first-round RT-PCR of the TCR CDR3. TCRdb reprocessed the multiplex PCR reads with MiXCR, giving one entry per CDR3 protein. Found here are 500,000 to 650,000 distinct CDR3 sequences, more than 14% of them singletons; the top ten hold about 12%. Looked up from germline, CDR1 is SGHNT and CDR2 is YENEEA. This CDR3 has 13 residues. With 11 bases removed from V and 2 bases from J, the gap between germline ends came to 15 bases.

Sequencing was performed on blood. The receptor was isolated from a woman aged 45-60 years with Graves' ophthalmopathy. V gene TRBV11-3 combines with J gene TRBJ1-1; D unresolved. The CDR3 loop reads CAWNQGDNTEAFF. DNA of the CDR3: TGTGCCTGGAATCAAGGAGATAACACTGAAGCTTTCTTT.